The clone carrying this TCR beta chain was counted only a few times. Its specificity is unknown. Expressed TCRB transcripts were sequenced after all isolated RNA was converted to cDNA. Sequenced by immunoSEQ multiplex PCR; TCRdb stores in-frame clones only, minus some. The sample has hundreds of thousands of clones; roughly 13% are singletons. Using CD45RO/CCR7/CD25/CD127/CD95/CD27, CD4+ naive, central memory, regulatory and stem cell-like memory cells were sorted. The data stem from a study of beta chain features in type 1 diabetes. Looking at the study overall: Healthy donors and patients showed comparable age, gender and cell yields.

Overall study findings and caveats: All four CD4+ subsets from Type 1 diabetes patients carried moderately but significantly shorter TCRB CDR3s. For patients, the naive, central memory and Treg TCRB repertoires appeared more alike than for healthy donors. Sequencing used cDNA, and cells with high TCR expression could therefore be over-represented.

Trimming cost V 2 bases and J 5 bases; bases outside gene matches: 7. The CDR3 totals 15 residues. Per the germline V gene, CDR1 is SGHVS and CDR2 is FNYEAQ. The TCR comes from a man aged 18 to 30 with type 1 diabetes. The sample consisted of naive CD4+ T cells from blood. This chain connects TRBV7-6 to TRBJ2-7; 9 positions match TRBD1. For the CDR3, the DNA is TGTGCCAGCAGCTTACCGGGACAGGGATTTAACGAGCAGTACTTC. Its protein is CASSLPGQGFNEQYF.